This TCR beta chain emerged from a study of read filtering for tumor transcriptome and immune sequencing. Study details: After DNase treatment, RNA was made into whole-transcriptome libraries. IR-seq gave about 4.05 to 11 million TCR reads per sample; RNA-seq gave roughly 75 to 1,400. The study's findings and limits: IR-seq and RNA-seq agreed better without single-read clonotypes. Sorted CD138-negative bone marrow cells were not purified T cells.

Germline V lookup: CDR1 MNHEY, CDR2 SVGAGI. Trimming took 7 bases from V and 0 from J, leaving 19 bases between them. The CDR3 is 17 amino acids. Molecular barcoded adaptors covering alpha/delta and beta/gamma chains were used on 400 ng RNA. Using its own MiXCR run on the reads, TCRdb lists one record per CDR3 protein. The repertoire holds about 23,000 distinct CDR3 sequences, with roughly an eighth as singletons. This clonotype was counted only a few times. The antigen is undetermined. This chain connects TRBV6-5 to TRBJ1-5; D perhaps matches TRBD1 (5 bases). This sequence originates from a donor at least 40 years old with multiple myeloma. Sequences were obtained from a population of CD138-negative cells sorted from bone marrow. The CDR3: CASMGITKGYSNQPQHF. DNA of the CDR3: TGTGCCAGCATGGGGATAACTAAGGGGTATAGCAATCAGCCCCAGCATTTT.